This TCR beta chain stems from a study of OX40 agonist ivuxolimab in advanced cancers. Across the study: Those treated in dose escalation had hepatocellular carcinoma, melanoma, renal cell cancer or head and neck cancer.

This table comes from immunoSEQ multiplex PCR, and its TCRdb copy is limited to in-frame clones, with some not included. Among 25,000 to 35,000 clones, roughly 83% were seen once, and the ten largest hold around a fifth. Notes on this clone: Its antigen is undetermined.

Points from the study as a whole: Clones of CD4+ and CD8+ blood T cells grew by week 6 at doses of 0.1 to 3.0 mg/kg. Some nonresponders also had low normalized T-cell clonal expansion.

The CDR3 spans 13 residues. V was pared by 4 bases and J by 8 bases, with 17 bases between. The germline CDR1 and CDR2 sequences are GTSNPN and SVGIG (reference sequence). The starting material was CD4+ or CD8+ T cells sorted from blood, obtained in a trial of the OX40 agonist ivuxolimab. The clonotype originates from an adult with an advanced solid tumor such as melanoma, head and neck, liver or kidney cancer. The genes are TRBV30 and TRBJ1-2; D unclear. CDR3 bases: TGTGCCTGGAAAGGACCGACGGCTAGGGGCTACACCTTC. This translates into CAWKGPTARGYTF.